The 10 T cell receptor beta chains reported below all come from one sample, sequenced in a study of T cells in Graves' hyperthyroidism and ophthalmopathy. Authors of the study amplified TCR beta CDR3 regions from RNA transcripts. The study used the HTBI primer set for a first-round RT-PCR of the TCR CDR3. Each CDR3 protein is one row after TCRdb ran MiXCR on the multiplex PCR reads. The table has about 740,000 distinct CDR3 sequences, 14% seen once. What was sequenced was blood. Receptor source: a woman aged 18-30 years with Graves' hyperthyroidism.

The V call is TRBV7-9, the J call TRBJ2-3; D gene uncertain. The CDR3 runs 10 residues. The V end lost 11 bases, the J end lost 2 bases, and 5 bases lay between the germline ends. Germline V lookup: CDR1 SEHNR, CDR2 FQNEAQ (reference sequence). The CDR3 region is CAAATDTQYF. CDR3 in DNA: TGTGCCGCCGCCACAGATACGCAGTATTTT.

Details on this clonotype: Possible read error: a much larger clone is one base away. J is TRBJ2-4 and V is TRBV7-8; possibly TRBD1 for D (5 bases). The CDR3 totals 14 residues. Germline lookup yields CDR1 SGHVS and CDR2 FQNEAQ. V shed 8 bases and J shed 8 bases, with 19 bases lying between them. The DNA for the CDR3 is TGTGCCAGCGCGTCCCCTGACAGTCCAGACATTCAGTACTTC. The encoded protein is CASASPDSPDIQYF. The whole variable domain, filled in from reference TRBV7-8 and TRBJ2-4, reads GAGVSQSPRYKVAKRGQDVALRCDPISGHVSLFWYQQALGQGPEFLTYFQNEAQLDKSGLPSDRFFAERPEGSVSTLKIQRTQQEDSAVYLCASASPDSPDIQYFGAGTRLSVL.

This clonotype was observed a handful of times. This chain joins TRBV7-9 and TRBJ2-5; TRBD1 agrees at 9 bases. The CDR3 is made up of 16 amino acids. J was trimmed by 5 bases and V by 4 bases; bases with no gene match: 11. The germline CDR1 and CDR2 sequences are SEHNR and FQNEAQ (reference sequence). The DNA for the CDR3 is TGTGCCAGCAGCTCGAACCGGGACAGGGAGTGGGAGACCCAGTACTTC. Protein product: CASSSNRDREWETQYF. The full variable domain, in which reference TRBV7-9 and TRBJ2-5 provide the parts outside the CDR3, is DTGVSQNPRHKITKRGQNVTFRCDPISEHNRLYWYRQTLGQGPEFLTYFQNEAQLEKSRLLSDRFSAERPKGSFSTLEIQRTEQGDSAMYLCASSSNRDREWETQYFGPGTRLLVL.

This rearrangement joins TRBV4-1 to TRBJ1-1; 9 positions match TRBD1. Trimming cost V 5 bases and J 4 bases; bases outside gene matches: 14. Germline CDR1 MGHRA, CDR2 YSYEKL. The CDR3 totals 17 residues. DNA for the CDR3: TGCGCCAGCAGCGGGACAGGGTCGCAGGTGTTGGGCACTGAAGCTTTCTTT. This sequence encodes CASSGTGSQVLGTEAFF.

V is TRBV6-1 and J is TRBJ1-5; D is ambiguous. Between the trimmed V and J ends, which lost 5 bases and 0 bases, there was a span of 26 bases. The CDR3 runs to 20 residues. Germline lookup yields CDR1 MNHNS and CDR2 SASEGT. The CDR3 protein is CASSRALDPFRALSNQPQHF. Written as DNA, the CDR3 is TGTGCCAGCAGTCGGGCCTTGGATCCGTTCCGGGCCCTTAGCAATCAGCCCCAGCATTTT.

The rearrangement joins TRBV27 to TRBJ2-3, with D unresolved. The CDR3 has 13 residues. CDR1 is MNHEY and CDR2 is SMNVEV in the germline V gene (reference sequence). Trimming stripped 4 bases from V and 5 bases from J, with 10 bases between. CDR3 sequence reads: CASSSSSGDTQYF. For the CDR3, the DNA is TGTGCCAGCAGTTCATCCTCCGGAGATACGCAGTATTTT.

This clonotype appeared many times. This rearrangement joins TRBV6-2 or TRBV6-3 to TRBJ2-7; the D call may be TRBD1 or TRBD2 (5 bases each). V was pared by 2 bases and J by 2 bases, with 16 bases between. The CDR3 has 16 amino acids. CDR1 is MNHEY and CDR2 is SVGEGT in the germline V gene. Here the CDR3 DNA reads TGTGCCAGCAGTTACGGTGGGGCAATCGGGACCTACGAGCAGTACTTC. This sequence encodes CASSYGGAIGTYEQYF.

This clonotype was seen more than once but under ten times. The J gene is TRBJ2-7, the V gene TRBV24-1, with a possible D match to TRBD1 (6 bases). Trimming took off 3 bases at V and 5 bases at J, with 13 bases between the two ends. CDR1 and CDR2 from the germline V gene are KGHDR and SFDVKD. CDR3 size: 14 residues. The CDR3: CATSDPSQGHEQYF. In nucleotides, the CDR3 is TGTGCCACCAGTGATCCCTCCCAGGGGCACGAGCAGTACTTC.

This clonotype was seen many times. This sequence joins TRBV6-1 and TRBJ1-5, with a possible D match to TRBD1 (5 bases). Per germline, CDR1 MNHNS and CDR2 SASEGT. This CDR3 comprises 14 residues. The V gene lost 4 bases and the J gene lost 0 bases, with 7 bases spanning the gap. The CDR3 DNA sequence: TGTGCCAGCAGTGGTGGGACTAGCAATCAGCCCCAGCATTTT. Its protein is CASSGGTSNQPQHF.

This clonotype was found many times. The V and J genes are TRBV30 and TRBJ2-7; 8 bases are a match to TRBD1. The CDR3 runs to 17 residues. V trimming: 2 bases; J trimming: 0 bases; junction bases outside the gene matches: 12. Germline values: CDR1 GTSNPN, CDR2 SVGIG (reference sequence). CDR3 amino acids: CAWSSGDRGGSSYEQYF. CDR3 nucleotides: TGTGCCTGGAGTTCGGGAGACAGGGGCGGTAGCTCCTACGAGCAGTACTTC.